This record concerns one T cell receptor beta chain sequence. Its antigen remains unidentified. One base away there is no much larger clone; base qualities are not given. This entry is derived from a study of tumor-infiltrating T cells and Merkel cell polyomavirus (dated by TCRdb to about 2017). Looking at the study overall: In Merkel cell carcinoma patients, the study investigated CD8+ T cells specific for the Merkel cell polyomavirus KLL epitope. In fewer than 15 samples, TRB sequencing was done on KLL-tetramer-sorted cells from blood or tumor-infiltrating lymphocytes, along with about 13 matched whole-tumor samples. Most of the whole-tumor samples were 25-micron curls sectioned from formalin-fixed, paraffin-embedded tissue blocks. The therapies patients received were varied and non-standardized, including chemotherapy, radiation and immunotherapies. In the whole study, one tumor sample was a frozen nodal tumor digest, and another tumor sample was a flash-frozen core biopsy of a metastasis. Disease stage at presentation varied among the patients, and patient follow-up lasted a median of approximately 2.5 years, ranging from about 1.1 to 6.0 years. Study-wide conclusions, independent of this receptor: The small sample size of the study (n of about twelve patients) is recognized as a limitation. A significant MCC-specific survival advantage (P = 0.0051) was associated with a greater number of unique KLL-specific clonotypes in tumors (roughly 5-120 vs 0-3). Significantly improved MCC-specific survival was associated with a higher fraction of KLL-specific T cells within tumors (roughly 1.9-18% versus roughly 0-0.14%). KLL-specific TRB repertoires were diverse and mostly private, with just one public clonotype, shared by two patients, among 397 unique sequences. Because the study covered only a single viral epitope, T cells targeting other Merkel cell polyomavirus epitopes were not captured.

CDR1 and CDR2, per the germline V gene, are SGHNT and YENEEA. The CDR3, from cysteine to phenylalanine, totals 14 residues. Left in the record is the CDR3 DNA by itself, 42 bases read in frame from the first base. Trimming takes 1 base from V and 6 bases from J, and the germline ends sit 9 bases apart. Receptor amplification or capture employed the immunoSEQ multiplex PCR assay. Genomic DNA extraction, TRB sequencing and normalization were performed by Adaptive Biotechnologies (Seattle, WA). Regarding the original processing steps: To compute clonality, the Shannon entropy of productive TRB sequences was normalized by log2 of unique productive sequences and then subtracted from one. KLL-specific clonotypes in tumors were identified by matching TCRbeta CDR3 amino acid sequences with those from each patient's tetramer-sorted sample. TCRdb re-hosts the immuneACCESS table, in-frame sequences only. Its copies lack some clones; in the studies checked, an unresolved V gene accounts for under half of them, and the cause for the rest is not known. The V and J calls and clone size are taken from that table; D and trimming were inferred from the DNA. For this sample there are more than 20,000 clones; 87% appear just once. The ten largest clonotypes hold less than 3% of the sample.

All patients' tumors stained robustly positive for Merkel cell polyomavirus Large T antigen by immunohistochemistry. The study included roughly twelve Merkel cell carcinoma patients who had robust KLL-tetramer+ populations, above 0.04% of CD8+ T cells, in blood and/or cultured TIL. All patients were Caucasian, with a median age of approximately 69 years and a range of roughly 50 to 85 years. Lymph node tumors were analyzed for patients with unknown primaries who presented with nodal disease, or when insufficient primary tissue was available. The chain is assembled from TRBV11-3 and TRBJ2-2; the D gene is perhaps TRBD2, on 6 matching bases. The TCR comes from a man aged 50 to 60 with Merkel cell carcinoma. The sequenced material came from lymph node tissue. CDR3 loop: CASSLVGGPGELFF. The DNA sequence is TGTGCCAGCAGCTTAGTCGGGGGTCCCGGGGAGCTGTTTTTT.